Each of the 4 T cell receptor beta chains below was sequenced from the same sample in a study of regulatory T cells in long-lasting Graves disease. Combining iRepertoire HTBI primers with Arm-PCR of CDR3 regions, the authors built TCR beta libraries. TCRdb processed the multiplex PCR reads anew with MiXCR; each CDR3 protein has one entry. The sample yields about 470,000 distinct CDR3 sequences, about 15% seen once. Regarding time point: newly diagnosed GD, antithyroid drugs for less than 3 months. PBMC RNA served as the TCR library source. This same sample was also taken into another study, of T cells in Graves' hyperthyroidism and ophthalmopathy.

The sequences come from peripheral blood mononuclear cells (PBMCs), collected at new diagnosis, from a patient treated with antithyroid drugs. These receptors all come from a woman aged 25-40 years with Graves disease.

This clonotype was counted many times. CDR3 bases: TGTGCCAGCAGCCACCTAATCCCTTCCCGGGACTATAGCAATCAGCCCCAGCATTTT. Protein: CASSHLIPSRDYSNQPQHF. This sequence joins TRBV16 and TRBJ1-5, with a possible D match to TRBD1 (5 bases). The CDR3 loop spans 19 amino acids. V lost 3 bases, J lost 0 bases, and 21 bases lay in between. Germline V lookup: CDR1 KGHSY, CDR2 FQNENV. Together with reference TRBV16 and TRBJ1-5, the CDR3 gives the full variable domain: GEEVAQTPKHLVRGEGQKAKLYCAPIKGHSYVFWYQQVLKNEFKFLISFQNENVFDETGMPKERFSAKCLPNSPCSLEIQATKLEDSAVYFCASSHLIPSRDYSNQPQHFGDGTRLSIL.

This clonotype appeared many times. The chain joins TRBV6-1 to TRBJ1-6, with TRBD1 matching over 8 bases. The junction had 9 bases not matched to a gene; V was cut back by 7 bases and J by 7 bases. The length of the CDR3 is 15 residues. Germline loops: CDR1 MNHNS, CDR2 SASEGT. CDR3 DNA sequence: TGTGCCAGCATTCCGACCGCAGGGGGCAATTCACCCCTCCACTTT. Encoded protein: CASIPTAGGNSPLHF.

This clonotype was recorded many times. This chain joins TRBV15 and TRBJ2-1; D perhaps matches TRBD2 (6 bases). The V gene lost 5 bases and the J gene lost 0 bases, with 14 bases spanning the gap. There are 16 residues in the CDR3. CDR1 is LNHNV, CDR2 YYDKDF, per germline (reference sequence). Written as DNA, the CDR3 is TGTGCCACCAGCCTAGAGCCGGGAGACTCCTACAATGAGCAGTTCTTC. This encodes CATSLEPGDSYNEQFF.

This clonotype was counted a few times. J is TRBJ2-1 and V is TRBV18, with a possible D match to TRBD2 (5 bases). CDR1 and CDR2 from the germline V gene are KGHSH and LQKENI. This CDR3 has 16 residues. V dropped 1 base and J dropped 5 bases, with 15 bases sitting between them. The CDR3 region has the DNA TGTGCCAGCTCACCACTGTGGGGAGCGGCCGACAATGAGCAGTTCTTC. Protein product: CASSPLWGAADNEQFF.